The 26 T cell receptor beta chains reported below all come from one sample, sequenced in a study of cytomegalovirus exposure and HLA in healthy donors. Primers: 60 Vbeta forward and 13 Jbeta reverse. Profiling relied on immunoSEQ multiplex PCR, and the TCRdb table lists in-frame clones only, not all of them. The sample has more than 200,000 clones; approximately 79% are singletons. The specimen was PBMCs. The receptors were sampled from a man aged 18 to 30 in good health and CMV-seronegative.

This chain joins TRBV27 and TRBJ2-1; D is uncertain. This CDR3 spans 14 amino acids. CDR1 MNHEY and CDR2 SMNVEV come from the germline V gene (reference sequence). V was trimmed by 4 bases and J by 6 bases, leaving 13 bases between them. Written as DNA, the CDR3 is TGTGCCAGCAGTTACCAACAGCATGGCAATGAGCAGTTCTTC. It translates to CASSYQQHGNEQFF.

The V gene is TRBV4-3, the J gene TRBJ2-3; 7 positions agree with TRBD2. This CDR3 is built from 14 residues. J was trimmed by 6 bases and V by 4 bases; bases with no gene match: 7. Germline V gives CDR1 LGHNA, CDR2 YSLEER. The CDR3 spells CASSPAGVGDTQYF. The CDR3 bases are TGCGCCAGCAGCCCCGCGGGGGTGGGGGATACGCAGTATTTT.

DNA of the CDR3: TGCGCCAGCAGCCAGATGGGACTAGCGGAGAGCGGATCCTACGAGCAGTACTTC. It specifies CASSQMGLAESGSYEQYF. The genes are TRBV4-1 and TRBJ2-5; 11 bases line up with TRBD2. The DNA end is a closer match to TRBJ2-7, so the J assignment may be wrong. The CDR3 is 18 amino acids. CDR1 is MGHRA and CDR2 is YSYEKL in the germline V gene.

V usage is TRBV7-2 and J usage is TRBJ2-4; weak D call: TRBD2 (6 bases). Trimming took off 5 bases at V and 12 bases at J, with 11 bases between the two ends. The CDR3 is 11 amino acids. The germline V gene has CDR1 SGHTA and CDR2 FQGNSA. The CDR3 nucleotides read TGTGCCAGCAGCCCCGGGGGATCTCAGTACTTC. It yields the protein CASSPGGSQYF.

In this sample, this clone turned up once. V is TRBV30 and J is TRBJ2-7; D perhaps matches TRBD2 (6 bases). This CDR3 is 16 amino acids long. Germline CDR1 reads GTSNPN; CDR2 reads SVGIG (reference sequence). Trimming took off 5 bases at V and 8 bases at J, with 28 bases between the two ends. In DNA form, the CDR3 reads TGTGCCTGGGAAGACCTTGGGACCGCCGGAGGGTCCAAGCAGTACTTC. Translated, it gives CAWEDLGTAGGSKQYF.

The CDR3 sequence: CASSLAVAGGPEALYNEQFF. The CDR3 DNA reads TGCGCCAGCAGCTTGGCGGTAGCGGGGGGGCCCGAAGCCTTATACAATGAGCAGTTCTTC. The chain uses TRBV5-1 and TRBJ2-1; 11 bases map to TRBD2. Germline V gene lookup returns CDR1 SGHRS and CDR2 YFSETQ. The CDR3 has 20 residues. The V segment lost 0 bases and the J segment 4 bases; nucleotides outside the gene matches: 15.

As regards this clone: Germline and junction disagree at one end, which may indicate a read error. This chain connects TRBV7-9 to TRBJ2-3, with 9 nucleotides matching TRBD2. The CDR3 has 18 amino acids. CDR1 and CDR2 from the germline V gene are SEHNR and FQNEAQ (reference sequence). CDR3 region: CSSSFLAGVGGLTDTQYF. The CDR3, as DNA: TGTTCCAGCAGCTTCTTAGCGGGGGTGGGGGGGCTCACAGATACGCAGTATTTT. Full variable domain (missing parts from reference TRBV7-9 and TRBJ2-3): DTGVSQNPRHKITKRGQNVTFRCDPISEHNRLYWYRQTLGQGPEFLTYFQNEAQLEKSRLLSDRFSAERPKGSFSTLEIQRTEQGDSAMYLCSSSFLAGVGGLTDTQYFGPGTRLTVL.

This chain uses TRBV19 with TRBJ2-5, with D maybe TRBD1 (5 bases). The length of the CDR3 is 13 residues. V lost 10 bases and J 5 bases, leaving 17 bases between the germline ends. Per the germline V gene, CDR1 is LNHDA and CDR2 is SQIVND (reference sequence). This CDR3 is CATTRTNGETQYF. Here the CDR3 DNA reads TGTGCCACTACCCGGACAAACGGGGAGACCCAGTACTTC.

The gene calls are TRBV5-1 and TRBJ1-1; D is unclear. In germline, CDR1 is SGHRS, CDR2 YFSETQ. V lost 2 bases to trimming and J lost 6 bases, with 11 bases between them. The CDR3 is 13 amino acids. The CDR3 sequence: CASSFELSPEAFF. The CDR3 region has the DNA TGCGCCAGCAGCTTTGAGCTCTCCCCTGAAGCTTTCTTT.

In this sample, this clone turned up many times. The rearrangement uses TRBV29-1 and TRBJ2-3; 9 bases line up with TRBD2. CDR3 size: 13 residues. Unmatched junction bases numbered 7, after V lost 7 bases and J lost 5 bases. Germline V gene data show CDR1 as SQVTM and CDR2 as ANQGSEA. CDR3 DNA: TGCAGCGGAGAGGGCGGGAGGGGAGATACGCAGTATTTT. It is translated as CSGEGGRGDTQYF.

The chain is built from TRBV13 and TRBJ2-7, with 8 bases matching TRBD1. This CDR3 has 13 amino acids. Trimming cost V 4 bases and J 6 bases; bases outside gene matches: 5. Germline CDR1 reads PRHDT; CDR2 reads FYEKMQ (reference sequence). CDR3: CASSSQGAGEQYF. The CDR3 DNA reads TGTGCCAGCAGCTCCCAGGGGGCGGGCGAGCAGTACTTC.

In its sample, this clone was seen a few times. This chain connects TRBV7-3 to TRBJ2-3; tentative D call: TRBD2 (7 bases). CDR1 SGHTA and CDR2 FQGTGA come from the germline V gene. The CDR3 extends over 17 amino acids. Between the trimmed V and J ends, which lost 3 bases and 1 base, there was a span of 17 bases. CDR3 amino acids: CASSFGSRGAGTDTQYF. As DNA, the CDR3 is TGTGCCAGCAGCTTCGGGAGCCGGGGGGCGGGCACAGATACGCAGTATTTT. The full variable domain, completed using reference TRBV7-3 and TRBJ2-3, is GAGVSQTPSNKVTEKGKYVELRCDPISGHTALYWYRQSLGQGPEFLIYFQGTGAADDSGLPNDRFFAVRPEGSVSTLKIQRTERGDSAVYLCASSFGSRGAGTDTQYFGPGTRLTVL.

This clone was observed a handful of times. Other DNA sequences within the sample encode an identical CDR3. The genes are TRBV7-2 and TRBJ1-1; a possible D gene is TRBD1 (6 bases). V dropped 5 bases and J dropped 3 bases, with 10 bases sitting between them. Germline loops: CDR1 SGHTA, CDR2 FQGNSA. This CDR3 region has 13 residues. The DNA of the CDR3 is TGTGCCAGCAGCCCACAGGGAGACACTGAAGCTTTCTTT. This encodes CASSPQGDTEAFF.

The chain couples TRBV11-1 to TRBJ2-7; TRBD1 matches at 7 bases. V lost 10 bases, J lost 3 bases, and 9 bases stayed unmatched. This CDR3 is 13 amino acids long. Germline V CDR1 and CDR2: SGHAT, FQDESV (reference sequence). CDR3 sequence: CATRQGNSYEQYF. CDR3 coding DNA: TGTGCCACCCGACAGGGTAATAGCTACGAGCAGTACTTC.

The chain carries TRBV19 and TRBJ2-1; D unclear. The CDR3 consists of 14 residues. Germline V lookup: CDR1 LNHDA, CDR2 SQIVND (reference sequence). The V end lost 1 base, the J end lost 5 bases, and 9 bases lay between the germline ends. The CDR3 here is CASSIGESNNEQFF. CDR3 DNA: TGTGCCAGTAGTATAGGAGAAAGCAACAATGAGCAGTTCTTC.

Remarks on this clone: This CDR3 is also generated by other DNA sequences in the sample. The chain couples TRBV18 to TRBJ2-1; 7 bases fit TRBD1. V lost 2 bases to trimming and J lost 9 bases; unmatched junction nucleotides: 1. The CDR3 totals 12 residues. CDR1 and CDR2 (germline): KGHSH, LQKENI. The CDR3 loop is CASSPDRVEQFF. CDR3 in DNA: TGTGCCAGCTCACCAGACAGGGTTGAGCAGTTCTTC. The full variable domain, completed using reference TRBV18 and TRBJ2-1, is NAGVMQNPRHLVRRRGQEARLRCSPMKGHSHVYWYRQLPEEGLKFMVYLQKENIIDESGMPKERFSAEFPKEGPSILRIQQVVRGDSAAYFCASSPDRVEQFFGPGTRLTVL.

The rearrangement links TRBV27 to TRBJ2-3, with 16 bases lining up with TRBD2. V shed 2 bases and J 4 bases; nucleotides not matched to a gene: 6. The CDR3 runs to 18 residues. Germline CDR1 is MNHEY and CDR2 is SMNVEV (reference sequence). CDR3 sequence: CASSLQGLAGGRADTQYF. The DNA of the CDR3 is TGTGCCAGCAGTTTACAGGGACTAGCGGGGGGGAGGGCAGATACGCAGTATTTT.

The J gene is TRBJ2-3, the V gene TRBV7-2; possibly TRBD2 for D (5 bases). The CDR3 loop spans 16 amino acids. V was trimmed by 3 bases and J by 1 base, leaving 14 bases between them. Germline assignment: CDR1 SGHTA and CDR2 FQGNSA. CDR3 DNA sequence: TGTGCCAGCAGCTTCAGGAGGAGTTGGGGCACAGATACGCAGTATTTT. Encoded protein: CASSFRRSWGTDTQYF.

CDR3 protein: CASSELQTGTEKLFF. The CDR3 DNA sequence: TGTGCCAGCAGCGAACTCCAGACAGGGACTGAAAAACTGTTTTTT. V gene TRBV27 combines with J gene TRBJ1-4, with 7 bases lining up with TRBD1. Germline CDR1 MNHEY, CDR2 SMNVEV (reference sequence). The J segment lost 7 bases and the V segment lost 6 bases, leaving 11 bases of the junction unmatched. This CDR3 is 15 amino acids long.

The chain's CDR3 is CASSQEATGGGYGYTF. CDR3 nucleotides: TGTGCCAGCAGCCAAGAAGCGACAGGGGGAGGCTATGGCTACACCTTC. V gene TRBV4-2 combines with J gene TRBJ1-2; 9 nucleotides line up with TRBD1. Germline CDR1 LGHNA, CDR2 YNFKEQ. The length of the CDR3 is 16 residues. The V gene end was trimmed by 0 bases and the J gene end by 4 bases; junction bases not matched to a gene: 6.

The chain recombines TRBV6-5 with TRBJ2-3; 13 nucleotides line up with TRBD2. The CDR3 extends over 16 amino acids. In germline, CDR1 is MNHEY, CDR2 SVGAGI. V lost 4 bases to trimming and J lost 1 base; unmatched junction nucleotides: 2. CDR3 protein: CASSWTSGSGTDTQYF. The CDR3 nucleotides are TGTGCCAGCAGTTGGACTAGCGGGAGTGGCACAGATACGCAGTATTTT.

This clone was detected only once. J is TRBJ2-3 and V is TRBV28; TRBD1 agrees at 7 bases. The trim removed 6 bases at V and 6 bases at J, leaving 9 bases unmatched. Looked up from germline, CDR1 is MDHEN and CDR2 is SYDVKM. The CDR3 runs to 14 residues. CDR3 sequence: CASSGQAWADTQYF. DNA of the CDR3: TGTGCCAGCAGCGGACAGGCTTGGGCGGATACGCAGTATTTT.

The rearrangement joins TRBV9 to TRBJ2-6; 7 nucleotides line up with TRBD1. The CDR3 consists of 15 residues. Looked up from germline, CDR1 is SGDLS and CDR2 is YYNGEE. V was clipped by 4 bases and J by 3 bases; unmatched bases: 4. CDR3 sequence (DNA): TGTGCCAGCAGCTTAGGGGGCAATGGGGCCAACGTCCTGACTTTC. Protein product: CASSLGGNGANVLTF.

The chain is built from TRBV4-2 and TRBJ2-1; 10 bases agree with TRBD1. V was pared by 6 bases and J by 4 bases, with 6 bases of the junction left unmatched. The germline CDR1 and CDR2 sequences are LGHNA and YNFKEQ. This CDR3 contains 15 residues. The CDR3 loop is CASRKPGQGYNEQFF. The CDR3 region has the DNA TGTGCCAGCAGGAAACCGGGACAGGGGTACAATGAGCAGTTCTTC.

Regarding this clone: The junction differs from germline at one of its ends, possibly a read error. The V call is TRBV19, the J call TRBJ1-2; 8 bases are shared with TRBD1. The CDR3 consists of 15 residues. CDR1 is LNHDA, CDR2 SQIVND, per germline (reference sequence). The CDR3 protein is CASRNQGAPHYGYTF. In DNA form, the CDR3 reads TGTGCCAGTAGGAATCAGGGGGCGCCCCATTATGGTTACACCTTC.

This clone was recorded once. The rearrangement joins TRBV4-1 to TRBJ2-1; TRBD1 agrees at 11 bases. The CDR3 sequence is 16 residues long. Germline V gives CDR1 MGHRA, CDR2 YSYEKL. J was trimmed by 9 bases and V by 0 bases; bases with no gene match: 7. The chain's CDR3 is CASSQDGQGALIEQFF. In nucleotides, the CDR3 is TGCGCCAGCAGCCAAGACGGACAGGGGGCGCTAATTGAGCAGTTCTTC.